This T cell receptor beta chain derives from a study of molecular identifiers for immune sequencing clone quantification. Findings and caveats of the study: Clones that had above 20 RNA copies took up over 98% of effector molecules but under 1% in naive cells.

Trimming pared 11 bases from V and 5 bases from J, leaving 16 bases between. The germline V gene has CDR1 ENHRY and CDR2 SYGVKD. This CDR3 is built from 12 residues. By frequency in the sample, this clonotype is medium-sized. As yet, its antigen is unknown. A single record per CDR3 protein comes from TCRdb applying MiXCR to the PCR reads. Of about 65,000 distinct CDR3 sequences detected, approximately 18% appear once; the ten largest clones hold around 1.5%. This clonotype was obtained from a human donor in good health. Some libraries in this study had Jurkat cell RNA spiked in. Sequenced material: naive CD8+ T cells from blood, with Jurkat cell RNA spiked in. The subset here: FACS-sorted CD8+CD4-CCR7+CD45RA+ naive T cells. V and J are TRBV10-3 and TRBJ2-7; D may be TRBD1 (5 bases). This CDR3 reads CAAGPGPDEQYF. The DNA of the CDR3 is TGTGCCGCAGGGCCAGGGCCGGACGAGCAGTACTTC.